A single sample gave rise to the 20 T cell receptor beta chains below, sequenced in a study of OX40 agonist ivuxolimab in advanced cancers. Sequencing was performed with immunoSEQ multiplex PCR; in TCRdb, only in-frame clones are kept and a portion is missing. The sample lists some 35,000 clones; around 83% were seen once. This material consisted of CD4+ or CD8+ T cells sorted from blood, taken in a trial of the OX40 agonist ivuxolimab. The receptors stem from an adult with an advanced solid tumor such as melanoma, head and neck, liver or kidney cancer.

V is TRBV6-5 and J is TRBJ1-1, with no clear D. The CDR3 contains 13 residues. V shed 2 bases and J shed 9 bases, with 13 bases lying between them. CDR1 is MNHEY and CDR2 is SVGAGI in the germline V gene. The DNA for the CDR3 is TGTGCCAGCAGTTACCATAATAGCCAGAAAGCTTTCTTT. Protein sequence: CASSYHNSQKAFF.

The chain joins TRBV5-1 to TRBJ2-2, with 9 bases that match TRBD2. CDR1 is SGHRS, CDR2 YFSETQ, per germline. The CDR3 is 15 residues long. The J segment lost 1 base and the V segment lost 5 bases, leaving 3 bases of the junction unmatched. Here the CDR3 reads CASRLSGGNTGELFF. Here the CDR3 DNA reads TGCGCCAGCAGACTTAGCGGGGGGAACACCGGGGAGCTGTTTTTT.

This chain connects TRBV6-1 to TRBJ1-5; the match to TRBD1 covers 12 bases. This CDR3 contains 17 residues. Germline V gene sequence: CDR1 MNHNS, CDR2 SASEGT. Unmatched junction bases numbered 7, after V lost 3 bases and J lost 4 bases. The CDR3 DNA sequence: TGTGCCAGCAGTGAGGGGACAGGGGGCTTATGGAATCAGCCCCAGCATTTT. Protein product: CASSEGTGGLWNQPQHF.

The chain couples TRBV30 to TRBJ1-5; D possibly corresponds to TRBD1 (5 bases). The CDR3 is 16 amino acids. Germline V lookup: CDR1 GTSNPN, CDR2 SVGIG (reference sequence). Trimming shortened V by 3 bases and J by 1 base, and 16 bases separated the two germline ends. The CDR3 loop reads CAWRGREALSNQPQHF. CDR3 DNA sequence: TGTGCCTGGAGGGGCAGGGAAGCTCTAAGCAATCAGCCCCAGCATTTT. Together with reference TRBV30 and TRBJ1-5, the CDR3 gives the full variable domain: SQTIHQWPATLVQPVGSPLSLECTVEGTSNPNLYWYRQAAGRGLQLLFYSVGIGQISSEVPQNLSASRPQDRQFILSSKKLLLSDSGFYLCAWRGREALSNQPQHFGDGTRLSIL.

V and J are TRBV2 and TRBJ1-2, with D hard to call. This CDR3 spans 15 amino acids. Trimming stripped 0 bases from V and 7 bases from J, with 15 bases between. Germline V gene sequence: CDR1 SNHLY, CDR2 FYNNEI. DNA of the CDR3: TGTGCCAGCAGTGAAGCGGGAATCGATTCAAGTGGCTACACCTTC. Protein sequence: CASSEAGIDSSGYTF.

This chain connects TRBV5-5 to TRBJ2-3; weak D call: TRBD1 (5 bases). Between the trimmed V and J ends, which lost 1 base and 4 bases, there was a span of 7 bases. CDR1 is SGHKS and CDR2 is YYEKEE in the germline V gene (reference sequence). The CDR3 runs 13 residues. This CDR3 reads CASSLIGADTQYF. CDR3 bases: TGTGCCAGCAGCTTGATAGGGGCAGATACGCAGTATTTT.

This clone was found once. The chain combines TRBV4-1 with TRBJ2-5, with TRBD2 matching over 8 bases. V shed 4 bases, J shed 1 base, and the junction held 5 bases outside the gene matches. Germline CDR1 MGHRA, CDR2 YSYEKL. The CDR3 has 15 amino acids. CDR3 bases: TGCGCCAGCAGCCTCGGGGGGGGGCCCCAAGAGACCCAGTACTTC. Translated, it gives CASSLGGGPQETQYF.

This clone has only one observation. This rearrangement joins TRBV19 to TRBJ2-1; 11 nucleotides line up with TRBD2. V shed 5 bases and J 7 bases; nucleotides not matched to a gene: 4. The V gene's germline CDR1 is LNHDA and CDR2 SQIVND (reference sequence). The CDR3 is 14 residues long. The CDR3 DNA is TGTGCCAGTAGTTCACTAGCGGGGGTTAATGAGCAGTTCTTC. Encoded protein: CASSSLAGVNEQFF. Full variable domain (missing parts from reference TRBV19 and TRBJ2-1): DGGITQSPKYLFRKEGQNVTLSCEQNLNHDAMYWYRQDPGQGLRLIYYSQIVNDFQKGDIAEGYSVSREKKESFPLTVTSAQKNPTAFYLCASSSLAGVNEQFFGPGTRLTVL.

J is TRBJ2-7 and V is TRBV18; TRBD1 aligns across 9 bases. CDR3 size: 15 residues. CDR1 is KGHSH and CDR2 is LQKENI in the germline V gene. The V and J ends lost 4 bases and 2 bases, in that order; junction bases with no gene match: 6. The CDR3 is CASSLRQGGTYEQYF. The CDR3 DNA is TGTGCCAGCTCACTTCGACAGGGGGGGACCTACGAGCAGTACTTC.

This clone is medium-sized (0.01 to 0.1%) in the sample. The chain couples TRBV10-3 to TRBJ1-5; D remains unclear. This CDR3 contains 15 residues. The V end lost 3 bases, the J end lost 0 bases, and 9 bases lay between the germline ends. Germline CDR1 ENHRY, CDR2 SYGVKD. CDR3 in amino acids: CAISEGRSSNQPQHF. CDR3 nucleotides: TGTGCCATCAGTGAAGGGAGATCTAGCAATCAGCCCCAGCATTTT.

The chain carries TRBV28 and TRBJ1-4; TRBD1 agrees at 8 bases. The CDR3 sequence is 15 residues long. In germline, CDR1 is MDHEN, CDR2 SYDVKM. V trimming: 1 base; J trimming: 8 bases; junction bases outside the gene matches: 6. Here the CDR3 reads CASSLYDRGREKLFF. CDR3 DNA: TGTGCCAGCAGTTTATATGACAGGGGAAGGGAAAAACTGTTTTTT. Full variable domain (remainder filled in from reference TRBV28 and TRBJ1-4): DVKVTQSSRYLVKRTGEKVFLECVQDMDHENMFWYRQDPGLGLRLIYFSYDVKMKEKGDIPEGYSVSREKKERFSLILESASTNQTSMYLCASSLYDRGREKLFFGSGTQLSVL.

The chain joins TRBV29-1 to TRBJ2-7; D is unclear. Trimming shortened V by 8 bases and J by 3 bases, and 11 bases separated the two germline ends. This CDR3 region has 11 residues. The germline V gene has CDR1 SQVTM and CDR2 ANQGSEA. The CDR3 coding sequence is TGCAGCACCACCTCAGGCTACGAGCAGTACTTC. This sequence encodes CSTTSGYEQYF.

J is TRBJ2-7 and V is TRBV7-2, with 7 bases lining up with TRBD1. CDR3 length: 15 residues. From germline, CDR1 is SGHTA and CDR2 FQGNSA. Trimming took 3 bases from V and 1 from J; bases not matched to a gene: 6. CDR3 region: CASSLGQPPSYEQYF. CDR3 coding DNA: TGTGCCAGCAGCTTGGGACAGCCCCCTTCCTACGAGCAGTACTTC.

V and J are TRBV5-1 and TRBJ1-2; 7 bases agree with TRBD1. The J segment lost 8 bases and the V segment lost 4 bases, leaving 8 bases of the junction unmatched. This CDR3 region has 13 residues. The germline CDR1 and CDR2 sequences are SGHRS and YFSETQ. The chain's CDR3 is CASSHRDSVGYTF. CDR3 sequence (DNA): TGCGCCAGCAGCCACCGGGACAGCGTGGGCTACACCTTC.

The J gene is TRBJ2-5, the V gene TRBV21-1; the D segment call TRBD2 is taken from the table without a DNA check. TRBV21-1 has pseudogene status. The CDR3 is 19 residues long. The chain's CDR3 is CASSKERASGPLRQETQYF. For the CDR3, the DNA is TGTGCCAGCAGCAAAGAGAGGGCTAGCGGACCTCTGAGGCAAGAGACCCAGTACTTC.

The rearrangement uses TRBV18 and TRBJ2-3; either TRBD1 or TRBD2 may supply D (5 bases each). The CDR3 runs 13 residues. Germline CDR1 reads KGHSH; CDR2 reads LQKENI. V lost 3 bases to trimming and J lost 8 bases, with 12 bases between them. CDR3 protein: CASSPETGTTQYF. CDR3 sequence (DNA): TGTGCCAGCTCACCTGAAACCGGGACTACGCAGTATTTT.

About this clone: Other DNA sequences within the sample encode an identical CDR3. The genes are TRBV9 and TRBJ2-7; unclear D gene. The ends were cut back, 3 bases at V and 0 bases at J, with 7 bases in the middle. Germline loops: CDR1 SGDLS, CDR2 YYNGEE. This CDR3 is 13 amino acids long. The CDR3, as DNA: TGTGCCAGCAGCGGGCTTAACTCCTACGAGCAGTACTTC. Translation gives CASSGLNSYEQYF.

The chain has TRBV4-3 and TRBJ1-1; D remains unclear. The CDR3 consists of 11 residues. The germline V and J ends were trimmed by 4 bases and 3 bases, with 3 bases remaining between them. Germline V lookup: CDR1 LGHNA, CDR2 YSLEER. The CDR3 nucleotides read TGCGCCAGCAGCCGTGACACTGAAGCTTTCTTT. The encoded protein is CASSRDTEAFF.

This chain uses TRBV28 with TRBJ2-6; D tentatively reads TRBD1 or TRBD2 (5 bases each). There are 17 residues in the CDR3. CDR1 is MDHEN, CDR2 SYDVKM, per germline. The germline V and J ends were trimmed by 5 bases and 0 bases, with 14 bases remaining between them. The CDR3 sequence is CASSQMGTHSGANVLTF. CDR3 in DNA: TGTGCCAGCAGTCAGATGGGGACCCACTCTGGGGCCAACGTCCTGACTTTC.

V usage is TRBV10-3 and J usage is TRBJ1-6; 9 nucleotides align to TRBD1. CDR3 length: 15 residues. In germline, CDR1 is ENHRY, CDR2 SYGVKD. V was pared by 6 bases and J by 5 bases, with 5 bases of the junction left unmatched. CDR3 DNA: TGTGCCATCAGGGGACAGGGACGGGATAATTCACCCCTCCACTTT. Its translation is CAIRGQGRDNSPLHF.